These T cell receptor beta chains were read from a single sample in a study of blood T cell repertoires in COVID-19. TCRdb's copy holds only in-frame clones and misses some; the assay was immunoSEQ multiplex PCR. The sample yields 200,000 to 250,000 clones, around nine tenths seen once. Sequenced sample: peripheral blood. These receptors all stem from a woman aged 60-75 years with acute or convalescent COVID-19. The CDR3 runs from the conserved cysteine through the conserved F or W. D genes are given only for firm matches. The listing skips clone size in some rows; elsewhere it reads once, few, many or a size class.

clone size,J gene,D gene,V gene,CDR3 protein,CDR3 DNA
few,TRBJ1-1,NA,TRBV29-1,CSVYRLNTEAFF,TGCAGCGTTTACAGGCTTAACACTGAAGCTTTCTTT
NA,TRBJ2-7,TRBD1,TRBV10-1,CASIAPYRRDRVTHEQYF,TGCGCCAGCATCGCGCCTTATCGACGGGACAGGGTAACCCACGAGCAGTACTTC
NA,TRBJ1-1,NA,TRBV29-1,CSATDRPNTEAFF,TGCAGCGCTACGGACAGACCCAACACTGAAGCTTTCTTT
NA,TRBJ2-7,TRBD2,TRBV4-1,CASSQGIAGVSYEQYF,TGCGCCAGCAGCCAAGGCATAGCGGGAGTCTCCTACGAGCAGTACTTC
NA,TRBJ2-3,TRBD2,TRBV5-1,CASSFLAGASTDTQYF,TGCGCCAGCAGCTTTTTAGCGGGGGCTAGCACAGATACGCAGTATTTT
once,TRBJ2-3,TRBD1,TRBV5-1,CASSLYGQGAGDTQYF,TGCGCCAGCAGCTTGTACGGACAGGGGGCCGGAGATACGCAGTATTTT
NA,TRBJ1-5,NA,TRBV7-8,CASSLASGNNQPQHF,TGTGCCAGCAGCTTAGCGAGCGGGAACAATCAGCCCCAGCATTTT
NA,TRBJ2-7,TRBD1,TRBV6-5,CASSHTFGQGSEQYF,TGTGCCAGCAGTCACACGTTTGGACAGGGCTCCGAGCAGTACTTC
once,TRBJ2-7,TRBD1,TRBV5-6,CASSLLGQGMSYEQYF,TGTGCCAGCAGCTTGTTGGGACAGGGGATGTCCTACGAGCAGTACTTC
NA,TRBJ1-3,NA,TRBV6-6,CASRRVWEGGPGNTIYF,TGTGCCAGCAGACGAGTTTGGGAGGGAGGACCTGGAAACACCATATATTTT
NA,TRBJ2-1,TRBD2,TRBV9,CASSGSGGARNEQFF,TGTGCCAGCAGCGGTAGCGGGGGGGCTCGGAATGAGCAGTTCTTC
NA,TRBJ2-5,TRBD1,TRBV9,CASSLTGGPETQYF,TGTGCCAGCAGCCTGACAGGGGGCCCAGAGACCCAGTACTTC
NA,TRBJ1-2,NA,TRBV13,CASSFRRATGYTF,TGTGCCAGCAGCTTCCGCAGGGCCACTGGCTACACCTTC
NA,TRBJ2-7,TRBD1,TRBV9,CASSVGTGNYEQYF,TGTGCCAGCAGCGTAGGGACAGGAAACTACGAGCAGTACTTC
NA,TRBJ2-3,NA,TRBV2,CASIRDSSDTQYF,TGTGCCAGCATCCGGGATAGTTCAGATACGCAGTATTTT
NA,TRBJ2-1,TRBD2,TRBV10-3,CAISELGASGGKSSYNEQFF,TGTGCCATCAGTGAGCTCGGGGCTAGCGGGGGGAAAAGCTCCTACAATGAGCAGTTCTTC
few,TRBJ2-1,TRBD2,TRBV19,CASSTHPGTTNEQFF,TGTGCCAGTAGTACCCACCCCGGGACTACCAATGAGCAGTTCTTC
NA,TRBJ1-1,NA,TRBV30,CAGGNRGAFF,TGTGCTGGGGGGAATCGGGGAGCTTTCTTT
NA,TRBJ2-1,TRBD1,TRBV6-4,CASSVQGAIGEQFF,TGTGCCAGCAGTGTACAGGGGGCGATCGGTGAGCAGTTCTTC
NA,TRBJ2-5,TRBD2,TRBV7-8,CASSGNRLAKRETQYF,TGTGCCAGCAGCGGCAACAGACTAGCGAAGAGGGAGACCCAGTACTTC
NA,TRBJ2-1,NA,TRBV5-4,CASSTYREQFF,TGTGCCAGCAGCACCTACAGGGAGCAGTTCTTC
NA,TRBJ1-2,TRBD1,TRBV5-1,CASSPTTGYGGYTF,TGCGCCAGCAGCCCGACGACAGGGTATGGGGGCTACACCTTC
NA,TRBJ1-1,NA,TRBV19,CASSIYRNTEAFF,TGTGCCAGTAGTATTTATAGGAACACTGAAGCTTTCTTT
NA,TRBJ1-1,NA,TRBV29-1,CSVEQGGTEAFF,TGCAGCGTTGAACAGGGAGGGACTGAAGCTTTCTTT
NA,TRBJ1-2,TRBD1,TRBV29-1,CSVGVYGGGGDGYTF,TGCAGCGTTGGGGTTTACGGTGGAGGGGGCGATGGCTACACCTTC
once,TRBJ2-4,TRBD1,TRBV2,CASSDGDSYNIQYF,TGTGCCAGCAGTGATGGGGACAGCTATAACATTCAGTACTTC
NA,TRBJ1-4,NA,TRBV6-6,CASSYSTQVEKLFF,TGTGCCAGCAGTTACTCGACGCAGGTTGAAAAACTGTTTTTT
NA,TRBJ2-7,TRBD2,TRBV19,CASSISGGSAYEQYF,TGTGCCAGTAGTATTTCGGGCGGGAGTGCCTACGAGCAGTACTTC
NA,TRBJ2-1,TRBD2,TRBV7-2,CASSFGLAGGNEQFF,TGTGCCAGCAGCTTCGGACTAGCGGGAGGAAATGAGCAGTTCTTC
NA,TRBJ2-5,NA,TRBV18,CASSLGYQETQYF,TGTGCCAGCTCCCTTGGCTACCAAGAGACCCAGTACTTC
NA,TRBJ2-2,NA,TRBV5-1,CASTLSPDTGELFF,TGCGCCAGCACCTTGTCCCCGGACACCGGGGAGCTGTTTTTT
NA,TRBJ2-7,NA,TRBV7-2,CASSLGFYSSYEQYF,TGTGCCAGCAGCTTAGGGTTCTACTCCTCCTACGAGCAGTACTTC
once,TRBJ1-6,NA,TRBV19,CASSISGREGTYNSPLHF,TGTGCCAGTAGTATTAGTGGTCGTGAGGGAACCTATAATTCACCCCTCCACTTT
once,TRBJ2-7,NA,TRBV6-5,CASSSLQDWTYEQYF,TGTGCCAGCAGTTCACTCCAGGATTGGACCTACGAGCAGTACTTC
NA,TRBJ1-2,NA,TRBV4-3,CASSLRTAVGYGYTF,TGCGCCAGCAGCCTCCGGACAGCAGTCGGCTATGGCTACACCTTC
NA,TRBJ1-6,NA,TRBV5-8,CASSLDFGGPNSPLHF,TGTGCCAGCAGCTTGGACTTCGGGGGGCCCAATTCACCCCTCCACTTT
NA,TRBJ1-5,NA,TRBV5-1,CASSFGPASDQPQHF,TGCGCCAGCAGCTTCGGACCGGCTAGCGATCAGCCCCAGCATTTT
NA,TRBJ2-7,NA,TRBV6-6,CAAGPIYEQYF,TGTGCCGCGGGGCCGATATACGAGCAGTACTTC
NA,TRBJ1-4,NA,TRBV7-2,CASSLGGRTNEKLFF,TGTGCCAGCAGCTTGGGAGGCAGGACTAATGAAAAACTGTTTTTT
NA,TRBJ2-7,TRBD2,TRBV7-8,CASSLIGTSNYEQYF,TGTGCCAGCAGCTTAATAGGGACTAGCAACTACGAGCAGTACTTC
NA,TRBJ2-7,TRBD1,TRBV19,CASRDRGLVYEQYF,TGTGCCAGTAGAGACAGGGGGCTAGTCTACGAGCAGTACTTC
NA,TRBJ2-5,TRBD2,TRBV3-1/TRBV3-2,CASSARLAGGAKTQYF,TGTGCCAGCAGCGCTCGACTAGCGGGGGGGGCTAAGACCCAGTACTTC
NA,TRBJ2-2,NA,TRBV7-9,CASSLGLAMNTGELFF,TGTGCCAGCAGCTTAGGTCTAGCGATGAACACCGGGGAGCTGTTTTTT
NA,TRBJ1-2,NA,TRBV6-5,CASSYSRGANYGYTF,TGTGCCAGCAGTTACTCTCGAGGAGCTAACTATGGCTACACCTTC
NA,TRBJ1-4,TRBD1,TRBV6-5,CASSSGGASLNEKLFF,TGTGCCAGCAGTTCAGGGGGCGCTTCCCTTAATGAAAAACTGTTTTTT
NA,TRBJ2-2,NA,TRBV27,CASSRGATGELFF,TGTGCCAGCTCCAGGGGGGCAACCGGGGAGCTGTTTTTT
NA,TRBJ2-1,NA,TRBV5-3,CARSLGLRYNEQFF,TGTGCCAGAAGCTTGGGACTTCGGTACAATGAGCAGTTCTTC
NA,TRBJ1-5,NA,TRBV19,CASSVDSSNQPQHF,TGTGCCAGTAGTGTTGACAGTAGCAATCAGCCCCAGCATTTT
NA,TRBJ2-5,NA,TRBV5-6,CASSFVPGSYRETQYF,TGTGCCAGCAGCTTTGTTCCAGGATCTTATAGAGAGACCCAGTACTTC
NA,TRBJ1-6,TRBD1,TRBV14,CASSIGQGSSPLHF,TGTGCCAGCTCTATAGGACAGGGCAGTTCACCCCTCCACTTT
NA,TRBJ2-1,TRBD1,TRBV18,CASSPRTGLYEQFF,TGTGCCAGCTCACCAAGGACAGGGCTTTATGAGCAGTTCTTC
NA,TRBJ1-1,NA,TRBV15,CATSRPATVTEAFF,TGTGCCACCAGCAGACCAGCGACAGTCACTGAAGCTTTCTTT
NA,TRBJ1-5,NA,TRBV6-2/TRBV6-3,CASSYGGGSGNQPQHF,TGTGCCAGCAGTTACGGCGGGGGGAGCGGCAATCAGCCCCAGCATTTT
NA,TRBJ1-1,NA,TRBV4-2,CASSQDWAQGTEAFF,TGTGCCAGCAGCCAAGATTGGGCCCAGGGGACTGAAGCTTTCTTT
NA,TRBJ2-1,TRBD2,TRBV5-1,CASSLSWTSGSNEQFF,TGCGCCAGCAGCTTGTCTTGGACTAGCGGGAGCAATGAGCAGTTCTTC
NA,TRBJ1-5,TRBD1,TRBV7-8,CASSLGDSQNQPQHF,TGTGCCAGCAGCTTAGGGGACAGTCAAAATCAGCCCCAGCATTTT
NA,TRBJ2-1,NA,TRBV7-2,CASRQPGTAYNEQFF,TGTGCCAGCAGGCAACCAGGGACTGCCTACAATGAGCAGTTCTTC
NA,TRBJ1-3,NA,TRBV5-5,CASSLQQGSGNTIYF,TGTGCCAGCAGCTTGCAACAGGGCTCTGGAAACACCATATATTTT